The T cell receptor beta chain under discussion was sequenced for a study of cytomegalovirus exposure and HLA in healthy donors. These donors were members of the approximately 110-subject validation cohort, a group separate from the approximately 620-subject first cohort. A note on this clone: The antigen is unknown.

Study conclusions and caveats: Most TCRs appeared rarely, but some public TCRs recurred in many donors.

The repertoire was sequenced with immunoSEQ multiplex PCR; TCRdb's copy has only in-frame clones and lacks some. The data show about 160,000 clones, about 90% seen once. The sequence came from a woman in her 30s in good health and CMV-seronegative. Sequenced material: PBMCs.

CDR3 sequence: CASSAGQGSRNGYTF. In nucleotides, the CDR3 is TGTGCCAGCAGCGCTGGACAGGGGAGTAGAAACGGCTACACCTTC. The genes are TRBV5-4 and TRBJ1-2; 9 positions match TRBD1. V dropped 4 bases and J dropped 8; count of bases not matched to a gene: 12. This CDR3 region has 15 residues. The germline V gene has CDR1 SGHNT and CDR2 YYREEE (reference sequence).